This T cell receptor beta chain was recorded in a study of cytomegalovirus exposure and HLA in healthy donors. General observations from the study: Most subjects had HLA-A and HLA-B alleles reportedly predicted accurately by TCR beta sequences.

A remark on this clone: Its antigen is not identified.

PCR primers comprised 60 Vbeta and 13 Jbeta primers. Clones were read by immunoSEQ multiplex PCR, and TCRdb kept only the in-frame ones, dropping some. Found here are 85,000 to 90,000 clones, approximately 70% of them singletons; the top ten hold roughly 2%. This receptor was taken from a man aged 30 to 39 in good health and CMV-seronegative. The sequenced sample was PBMCs.

The CDR3 is CASSLALAGGQYGANVLTF. CDR3 nucleotides: TGCGCCAGCAGCTTGGCCTTAGCGGGGGGCCAATATGGGGCCAACGTCCTGACTTTC. The chain carries TRBV5-1 and TRBJ2-6; the match to TRBD2 covers 10 bases. Trimming removed 0 bases from V and 3 bases from J; junction bases left unmatched: 9. Germline-derived CDR1 and CDR2 are SGHRS and YFSETQ. This CDR3 spans 19 amino acids.